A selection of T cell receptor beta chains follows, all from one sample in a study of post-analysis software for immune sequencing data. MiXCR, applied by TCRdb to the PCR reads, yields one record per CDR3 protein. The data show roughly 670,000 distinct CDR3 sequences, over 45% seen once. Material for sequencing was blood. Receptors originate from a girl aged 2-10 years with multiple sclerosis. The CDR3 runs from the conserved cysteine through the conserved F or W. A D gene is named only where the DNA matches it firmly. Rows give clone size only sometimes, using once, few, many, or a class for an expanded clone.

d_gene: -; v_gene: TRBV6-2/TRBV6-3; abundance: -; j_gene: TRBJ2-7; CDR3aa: CASRARGAVWQYF; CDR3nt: TGTGCCAGCAGGGCCCGCGGGGCCGTCTGGCAGTACTTC
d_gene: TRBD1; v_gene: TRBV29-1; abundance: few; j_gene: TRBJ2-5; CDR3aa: CSGAQGGQETQYF; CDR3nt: TGCAGCGGCGCACAGGGGGGACAAGAGACCCAGTACTTC
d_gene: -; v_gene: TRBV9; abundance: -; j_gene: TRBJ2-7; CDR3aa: CASSVGRTGGQSYEQYF; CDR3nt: TGTGCCAGCAGCGTAGGGAGGACGGGGGGACAGTCCTACGAGCAGTACTTC
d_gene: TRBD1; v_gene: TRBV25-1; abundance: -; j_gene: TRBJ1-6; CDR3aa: CASAAGGDNSPLHF; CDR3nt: TGTGCCAGCGCTGCAGGGGGCGATAATTCACCCCTCCACTTT
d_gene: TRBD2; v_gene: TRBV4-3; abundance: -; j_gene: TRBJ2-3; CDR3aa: CASSLLRGGVDTQYF; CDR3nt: TGCGCCAGCAGCTTGTTGCGGGGGGGCGTAGATACGCAGTATTTT
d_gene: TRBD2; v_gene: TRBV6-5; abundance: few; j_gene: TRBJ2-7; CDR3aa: CASSKPTSGYYEQYF; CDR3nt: TGTGCCAGCAGTAAACCGACTAGCGGGTACTACGAGCAGTACTTC
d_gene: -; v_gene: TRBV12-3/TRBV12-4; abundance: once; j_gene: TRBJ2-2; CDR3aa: CASLKGVSAAGELFF; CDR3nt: TGTGCCAGCCTGAAGGGGGTTAGCGCGGCCGGGGAGCTGTTTTTT
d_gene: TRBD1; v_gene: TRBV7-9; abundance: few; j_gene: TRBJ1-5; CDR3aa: CASSLSGQAAQPQHF; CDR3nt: TGTGCCAGCAGCTTATCCGGACAGGCGGCTCAGCCCCAGCATTTT
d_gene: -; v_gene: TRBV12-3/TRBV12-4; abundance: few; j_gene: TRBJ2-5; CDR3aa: CASSLVGGVQETQYF; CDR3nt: TGTGCCAGCAGTTTAGTTGGCGGGGTACAAGAGACCCAGTACTTC
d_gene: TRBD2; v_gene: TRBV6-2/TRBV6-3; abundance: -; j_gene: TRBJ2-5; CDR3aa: CASSYTYSGGTPETQYF; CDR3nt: TGTGCCAGCAGTTACACTTATAGCGGGGGGACGCCAGAGACCCAGTACTTC
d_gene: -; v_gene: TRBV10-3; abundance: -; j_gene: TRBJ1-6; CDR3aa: CAITQGNNSPLHF; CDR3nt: TGTGCCATCACACAAGGGAATAATTCACCCCTCCACTTT
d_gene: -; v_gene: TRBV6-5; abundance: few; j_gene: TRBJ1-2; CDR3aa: CASSYSTGGVRYGYTF; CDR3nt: TGTGCCAGCAGTTACTCGACAGGCGGGGTCCGCTATGGCTACACCTTC
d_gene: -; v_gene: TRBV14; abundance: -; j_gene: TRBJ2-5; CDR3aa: CASSQDVDRIKETQYF; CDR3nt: TGTGCCAGCAGCCAAGATGTCGACAGGATAAAAGAGACCCAGTACTTC
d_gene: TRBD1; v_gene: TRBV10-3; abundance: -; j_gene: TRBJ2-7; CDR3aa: CAISEPRTGQTYEQYF; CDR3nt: TGTGCCATCAGTGAGCCACGGACAGGCCAAACCTACGAGCAGTACTTC
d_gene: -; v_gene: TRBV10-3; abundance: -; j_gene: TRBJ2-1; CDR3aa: CAISESWGVPTWYNEQFF; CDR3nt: TGTGCCATCAGTGAGTCTTGGGGGGTTCCGACGTGGTACAATGAGCAGTTCTTC
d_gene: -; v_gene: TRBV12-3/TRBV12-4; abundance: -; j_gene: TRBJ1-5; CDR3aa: CASSFRAGENSNQPQHF; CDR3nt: TGTGCCAGCAGTTTCAGAGCAGGGGAAAATAGCAATCAGCCCCAGCATTTT
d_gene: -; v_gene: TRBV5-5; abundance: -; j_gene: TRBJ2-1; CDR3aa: CASSLLALNEQFF; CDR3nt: TGTGCCAGCAGCTTACTAGCTCTCAATGAGCAGTTCTTC
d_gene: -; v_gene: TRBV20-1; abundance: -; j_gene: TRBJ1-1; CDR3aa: CSARDQPGNTEAFF; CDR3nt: TGCAGTGCTAGAGATCAGCCCGGGAACACTGAAGCTTTCTTT
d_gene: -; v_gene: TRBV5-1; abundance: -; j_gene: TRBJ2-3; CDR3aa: CASSLEDGRVADTQYF; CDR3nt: TGCGCCAGCAGCTTGGAGGACGGGAGAGTGGCAGATACGCAGTATTTT
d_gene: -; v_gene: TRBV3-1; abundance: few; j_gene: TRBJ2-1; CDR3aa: CASSLSEAGPNEQFF; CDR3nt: TGTGCCAGCAGCCTCTCGGAAGCGGGTCCTAATGAGCAGTTCTTC
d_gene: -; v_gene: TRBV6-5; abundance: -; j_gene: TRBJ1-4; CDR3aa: CASSYGFRGNEKLFF; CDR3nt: TGTGCCAGCAGTTACGGTTTCAGGGGAAACGAAAAACTGTTTTTT
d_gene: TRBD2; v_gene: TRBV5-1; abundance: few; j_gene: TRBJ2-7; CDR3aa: CASSLGLAGLEQYF; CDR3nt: TGCGCCAGCAGCTTGGGACTAGCGGGGCTCGAGCAGTACTTC
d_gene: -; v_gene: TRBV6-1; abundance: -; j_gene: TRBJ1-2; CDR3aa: CASRGTGDDYYGYTF; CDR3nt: TGTGCCAGCAGGGGGACTGGGGACGACTACTATGGCTACACCTTC
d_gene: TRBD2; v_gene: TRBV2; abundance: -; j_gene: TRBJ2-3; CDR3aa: CASSGRLAGARDTQYF; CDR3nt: TGTGCCAGCAGTGGACGACTAGCGGGGGCTAGGGATACGCAGTATTTT
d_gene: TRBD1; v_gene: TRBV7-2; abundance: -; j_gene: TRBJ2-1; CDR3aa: CASSLDRDRVLNEQFF; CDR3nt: TGTGCCAGCAGCTTAGATCGGGACAGGGTCCTCAATGAGCAGTTCTTC
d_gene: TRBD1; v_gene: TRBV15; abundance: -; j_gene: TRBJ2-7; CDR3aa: CAVGGQGIYEQYF; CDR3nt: TGTGCCGTGGGGGGACAGGGGATCTACGAGCAGTACTTC
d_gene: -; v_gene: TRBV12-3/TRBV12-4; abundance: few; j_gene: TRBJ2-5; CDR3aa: CASSFVRKETQYF; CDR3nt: TGTGCCAGCAGTTTCGTCAGAAAAGAGACCCAGTACTTC
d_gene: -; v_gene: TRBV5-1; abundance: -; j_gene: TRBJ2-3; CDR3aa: CASSSKRHHLGDTQYF; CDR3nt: TGCGCCAGCAGCTCGAAACGACACCACCTCGGGGATACGCAGTATTTT
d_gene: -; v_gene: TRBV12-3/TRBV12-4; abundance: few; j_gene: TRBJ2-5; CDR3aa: CASSINDGPSETQYF; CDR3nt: TGTGCCAGCAGTATTAACGACGGACCGTCGGAGACCCAGTACTTC
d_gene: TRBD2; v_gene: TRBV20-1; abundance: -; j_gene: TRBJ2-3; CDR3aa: CSLKILTSGTTDTQYF; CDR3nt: TGCAGTCTAAAGATCCTAACTAGCGGGACCACAGATACGCAGTATTTT
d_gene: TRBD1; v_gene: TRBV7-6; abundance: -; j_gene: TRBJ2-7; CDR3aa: CASSSRGLDEQYF; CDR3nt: TGTGCCAGCAGCTCTAGGGGGCTCGACGAGCAGTACTTC
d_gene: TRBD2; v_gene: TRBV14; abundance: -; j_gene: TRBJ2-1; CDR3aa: CASSQDFVGLAGAGQFF; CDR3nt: TGTGCCAGCAGCCAAGATTTTGTGGGACTAGCGGGAGCTGGGCAGTTCTTC
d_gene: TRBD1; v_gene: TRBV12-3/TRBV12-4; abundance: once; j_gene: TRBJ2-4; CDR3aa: CASSQGQGGYIQYF; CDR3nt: TGTGCCAGCAGTCAGGGACAGGGCGGATACATTCAGTACTTC
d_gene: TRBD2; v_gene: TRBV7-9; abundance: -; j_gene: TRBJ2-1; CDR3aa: CASSSRASGIGEQFF; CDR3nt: TGTGCCAGCAGCTCAAGGGCTAGCGGGATTGGTGAGCAGTTCTTC
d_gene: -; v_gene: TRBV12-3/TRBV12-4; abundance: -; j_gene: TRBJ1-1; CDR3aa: CASSLDYSTEAFF; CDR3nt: TGTGCCAGCAGTTTAGACTATTCCACTGAAGCTTTCTTT
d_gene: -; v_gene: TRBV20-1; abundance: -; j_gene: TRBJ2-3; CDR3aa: CSVTSGIGADTQYF; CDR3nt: TGCAGTGTCACGTCCGGGATTGGCGCAGATACGCAGTATTTT
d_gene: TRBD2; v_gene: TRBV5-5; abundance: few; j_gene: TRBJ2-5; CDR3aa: CASSYRSLAGGLETQYF; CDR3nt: TGTGCCAGCAGCTACAGGTCTCTAGCGGGGGGGCTAGAGACCCAGTACTTC
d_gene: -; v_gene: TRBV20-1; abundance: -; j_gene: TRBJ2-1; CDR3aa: CSARRGPNEQFF; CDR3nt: TGCAGTGCTAGGCGGGGACCCAATGAGCAGTTCTTC
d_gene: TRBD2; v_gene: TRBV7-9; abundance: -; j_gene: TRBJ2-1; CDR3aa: CASSPPGSGASNEQFF; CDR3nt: TGTGCCAGCAGCCCCCCGGGTAGCGGGGCTAGCAATGAGCAGTTCTTC
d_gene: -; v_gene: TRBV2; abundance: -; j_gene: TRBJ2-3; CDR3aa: CASLPDPGDTQYF; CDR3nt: TGTGCCAGCTTGCCTGACCCCGGGGATACGCAGTATTTT
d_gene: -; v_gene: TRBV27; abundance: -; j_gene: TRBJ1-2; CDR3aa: CASRIGPPNYGYTF; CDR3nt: TGTGCCAGCAGGATTGGACCTCCTAACTATGGCTACACCTTC
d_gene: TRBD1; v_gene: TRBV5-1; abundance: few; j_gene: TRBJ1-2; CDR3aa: CASSPGQGIPNYGYTF; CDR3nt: TGCGCCAGCAGCCCGGGACAGGGGATACCGAACTATGGCTACACCTTC
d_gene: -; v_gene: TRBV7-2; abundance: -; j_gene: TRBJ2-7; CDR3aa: CASSFHSRLSSYEQYF; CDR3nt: TGTGCCAGCAGCTTTCACAGCAGATTGAGCTCCTACGAGCAGTACTTC
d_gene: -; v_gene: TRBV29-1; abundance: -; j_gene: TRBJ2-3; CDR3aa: CSVGRVSDTQYF; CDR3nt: TGCAGCGTTGGTAGGGTTTCGGATACGCAGTATTTT
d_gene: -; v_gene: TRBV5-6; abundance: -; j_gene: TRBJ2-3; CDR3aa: CASSSRTELFSTDTQYF; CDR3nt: TGTGCCAGCAGCTCCAGGACAGAGCTATTCAGCACAGATACGCAGTATTTT
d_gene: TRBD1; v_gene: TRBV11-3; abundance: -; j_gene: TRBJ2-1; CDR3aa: CASSSHRGSEQFF; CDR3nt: TGTGCCAGCAGCTCTCACAGGGGATCTGAGCAGTTCTTC
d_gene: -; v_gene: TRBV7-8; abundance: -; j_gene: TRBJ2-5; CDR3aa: CASSFQGLAAGGTQYF; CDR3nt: TGTGCCAGCAGCTTCCAAGGCCTTGCTGCTGGAGGGACCCAGTACTTC